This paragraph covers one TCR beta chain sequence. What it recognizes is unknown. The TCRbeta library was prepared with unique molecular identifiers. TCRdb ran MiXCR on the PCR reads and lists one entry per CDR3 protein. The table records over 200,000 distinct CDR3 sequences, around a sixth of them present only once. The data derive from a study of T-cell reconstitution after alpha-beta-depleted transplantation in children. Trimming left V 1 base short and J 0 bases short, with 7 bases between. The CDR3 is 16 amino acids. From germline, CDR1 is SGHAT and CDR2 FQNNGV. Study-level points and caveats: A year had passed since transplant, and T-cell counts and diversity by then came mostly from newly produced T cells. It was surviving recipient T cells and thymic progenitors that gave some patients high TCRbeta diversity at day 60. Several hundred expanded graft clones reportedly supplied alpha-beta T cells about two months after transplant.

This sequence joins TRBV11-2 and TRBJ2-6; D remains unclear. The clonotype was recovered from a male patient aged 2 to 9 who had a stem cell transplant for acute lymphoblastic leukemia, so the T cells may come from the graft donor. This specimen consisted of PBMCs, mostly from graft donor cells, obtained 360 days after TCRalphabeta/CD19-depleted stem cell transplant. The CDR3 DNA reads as TGTGCCAGCAGCTTAGCCCACCTCTCTGGGGCCAACGTCCTGACTTTC. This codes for CASSLAHLSGANVLTF.